This T cell receptor (beta chain) was sequenced in a study of shared clonotypes between healthy human individuals. As for the study in general: Participating donors consisted of two women and a few men aged 18 to 49. Study observations and caveats: The study generally estimated greater richness for naive than memory subsets.

CDR3 length equals 17 residues. V lost 6 bases, J lost 7 bases, and 17 bases stayed unmatched. Germline V CDR1 and CDR2: MDHEN, SYDVKM. Each cell subset's genomic DNA was divided evenly among several immunoSEQ plates. Sorted-subset replicate PCR reactions contained 200 ng DNA, corresponding to about 30,000 T cell genomes. The assay was immunoSEQ multiplex PCR, and TCRdb's table has in-frame clones only and misses some. Of hundreds of thousands of clones in the sample, approximately 96% were seen once. CD8 cells regarded as naive lacked CD45RO, were positively chosen for CCR7, and omitted terminally differentiated effector memory CD45RA+ cells. Comment on this clone: Its cognate antigen is unknown.

This TCR was recovered from a woman in her thirties in good health. The rearrangement links TRBV28 to TRBJ2-2, with TRBD2 identical over 7 bases. The sample consisted of naive CD8+ T cells sorted from blood. DNA for the CDR3: TGTGCCAGCAGCCCTTCCCTCCGCGGGAGATTCAACGGGGAGCTGTTTTTT. It is translated as CASSPSLRGRFNGELFF.